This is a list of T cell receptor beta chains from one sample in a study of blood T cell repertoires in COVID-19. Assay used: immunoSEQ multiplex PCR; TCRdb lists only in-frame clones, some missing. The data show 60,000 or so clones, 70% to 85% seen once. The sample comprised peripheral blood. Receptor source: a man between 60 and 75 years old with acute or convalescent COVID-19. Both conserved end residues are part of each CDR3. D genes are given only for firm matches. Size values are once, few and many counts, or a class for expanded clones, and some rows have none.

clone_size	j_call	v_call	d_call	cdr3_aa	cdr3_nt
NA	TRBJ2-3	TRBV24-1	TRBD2	CATSDGGGADTQYF	TGTGCCACCAGTGACGGCGGGGGGGCAGATACGCAGTATTTT
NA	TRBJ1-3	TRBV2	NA	CASSEVGGRSGNTIYF	TGTGCCAGCAGTGAGGTTGGAGGGCGCTCTGGAAACACCATATATTTT
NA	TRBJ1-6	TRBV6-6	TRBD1	CASRPGQDNSPLHF	TGTGCCAGCAGGCCGGGACAGGATAATTCACCCCTCCACTTT
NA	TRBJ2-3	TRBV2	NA	CASSLEADTQYF	TGTGCCAGCAGTTTAGAAGCAGATACGCAGTATTTT
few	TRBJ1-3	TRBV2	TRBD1	CASSEQGQGANTIYF	TGTGCCAGCAGTGAACAAGGACAGGGGGCCAACACCATATATTTT
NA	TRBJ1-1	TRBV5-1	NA	CASSLSVFEQRENTEAFF	TGCGCCAGCAGCTTGTCGGTTTTCGAACAGAGGGAAAACACTGAAGCTTTCTTT
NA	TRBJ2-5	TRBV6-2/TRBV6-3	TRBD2	CASSYGLGKETQYF	TGTGCCAGCAGCTATGGACTAGGCAAAGAGACCCAGTACTTC
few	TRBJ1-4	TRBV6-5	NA	CASSYSTGSEEKLFF	TGTGCCAGCAGTTACTCCACAGGGTCGGAGGAAAAACTGTTTTTT
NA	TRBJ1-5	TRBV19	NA	CASSIWGPNQPQHF	TGTGCCAGTAGTATTTGGGGGCCAAATCAGCCCCAGCATTTT
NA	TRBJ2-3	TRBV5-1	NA	CASGAGWTSTDTQYF	TGCGCCAGCGGGGCAGGGTGGACCAGCACAGATACGCAGTATTTT
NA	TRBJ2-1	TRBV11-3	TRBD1	CASSPRDRPFNEQFF	TGTGCCAGCAGCCCCCGGGACAGGCCCTTTAATGAGCAGTTCTTC
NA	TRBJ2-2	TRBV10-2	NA	CATSGDTGELFF	TGCGCCACCTCGGGGGACACCGGGGAGCTGTTTTTT